This T cell receptor (beta chain) was observed in a study of technical replicates of blood from a handful of donors. Sequencing used immunoSEQ multiplex PCR; TCRdb keeps in-frame clones, though not all of them. The profile shows 85,000 to 100,000 clones, 95% of them singletons. Germline V gives CDR1 MDHEN, CDR2 SYDVKM. The trim removed 6 bases at V and 3 bases at J, leaving 9 bases unmatched. The CDR3 is made up of 15 amino acids. This chain connects TRBV28 to TRBJ2-7; TRBD1 matches 9 bases. This receptor was obtained from a human donor in good health. Specimen: T cells isolated from PBMCs. The chain's CDR3 is CASRETGGPSYEQYF. The CDR3 bases are TGTGCCAGCAGGGAGACAGGGGGTCCTAGCTACGAGCAGTACTTC.